This TCR beta chain was captured by sequencing in a study of cytomegalovirus exposure and HLA in healthy donors. Whole-study context: Early release data held some 80 million unique TCRs from HLA-typed donors.

The germline gives CDR1 SGHNT, CDR2 YYREEE (reference sequence). The V and J ends lost 1 base and 2 bases respectively, with 12 bases between them. There are 15 residues in the CDR3. Overall study results and limits: Later analysis demonstrated an association between a missense DCLRE1C variant and TCR beta V- and J-gene trimming. Later work found that TCR association rates differed between HLA loci; DRB1 had the most and HLA-C the fewest.

13 Jbeta primers and 60 Vbeta primers were used for the PCR. Per the study methods: The count from a later analysis was some 81 million unique TCR beta chains, some 12 million of them shared. Profiling relied on immunoSEQ multiplex PCR, and the TCRdb table lists in-frame clones only, not all of them. V, J and clone size were drawn from that table, and D and trimming were deduced from the DNA. The sample shows some 110,000 clones, roughly an eighth of them seen only once. The sample holds a few counts of this clone. Its target is not known. The rearrangement joins TRBV5-4 to TRBJ1-2; D remains unclear. Sample: PBMCs. This sequence originates from a man aged 40-50 years in good health and CMV-seropositive. The CDR3 DNA follows: TGTGCCAGCAGCTTGTTCAGAACACCGAACTATGGCTACACCTTC. This encodes CASSLFRTPNYGYTF.